This T cell receptor beta chain was retrieved from a study of regulatory T cells in long-lasting Graves disease. This clonotype has just a few counts. Germline and junction disagree at one end, which may indicate a read error. There are 14 residues in the CDR3. Per the germline V gene, CDR1 is MNHEY and CDR2 is SVGAGI. Arm-PCR of CDR3 regions and iRepertoire HTBI primers were used to build TCR beta libraries. TCRdb independently ran MiXCR on the multiplex PCR reads; one entry per CDR3 protein. The data show 380,000 or so distinct CDR3 sequences, roughly 15% seen once. Specified time point: newly diagnosed GD, antithyroid drugs for less than 3 months. From RNA extracted from PBMCs, the TCR library was made. The same data also went into a second study, on T cells in Graves' hyperthyroidism and ophthalmopathy.

The chain recombines TRBV6-5 with TRBJ2-1; possibly TRBD1 for D (6 bases). Sequencing was performed on peripheral blood mononuclear cells (PBMCs), taken at new diagnosis, from a patient treated with antithyroid drugs. The clonotype was recovered from a woman aged 18-29 years with Graves disease. The CDR3 sequence is CASSDSDSLNEQFF. CDR3 nucleotides: TGTGCCAGCAGTGACTCGGACAGTCTCAATGAGCAGTTCTTC.